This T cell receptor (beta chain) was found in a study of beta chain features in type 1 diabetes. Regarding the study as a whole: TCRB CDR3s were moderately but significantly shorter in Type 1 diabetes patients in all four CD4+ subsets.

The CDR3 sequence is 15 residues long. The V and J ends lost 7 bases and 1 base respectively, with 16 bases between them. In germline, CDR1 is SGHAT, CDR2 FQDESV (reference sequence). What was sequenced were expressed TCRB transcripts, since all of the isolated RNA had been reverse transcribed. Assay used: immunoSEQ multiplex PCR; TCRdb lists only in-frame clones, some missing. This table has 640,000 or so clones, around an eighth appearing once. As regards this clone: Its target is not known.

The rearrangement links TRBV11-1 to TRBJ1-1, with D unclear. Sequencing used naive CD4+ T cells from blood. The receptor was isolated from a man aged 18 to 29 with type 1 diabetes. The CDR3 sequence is CASTHPGSGNTEAFF. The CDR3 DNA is TGTGCCAGCACACACCCTGGGTCGGGGAACACTGAAGCTTTCTTT.